One and the same sample provided the 13 T cell receptor beta chains below, sequenced in a study of T cell responses to AZD1222 COVID-19 vaccine. The protocol was immunoSEQ multiplex PCR, while the TCRdb copy is restricted to in-frame clones and leaves out a portion. Of more than 110,000 clones in the sample, roughly 90% were seen once. This material consisted of peripheral blood, taken 28 days after the second AZD1222 dose. These receptors were taken from an adult who received the AZD1222 COVID-19 vaccine.

In DNA form, the CDR3 reads TGTGCCAGTATCTCCCAGCGCACAGATACGCAGTATTTT. Translating gives CASISQRTDTQYF. The J gene is TRBJ2-3, the V gene TRBV19; D is unresolved. Germline CDR1 and CDR2: LNHDA and SQIVND (reference sequence). Trimming pared 7 bases from V and 1 base from J, leaving 9 bases between. CDR3 length: 13 amino acids.

V is TRBV7-8 and J is TRBJ2-5; D possibly corresponds to TRBD1 (6 bases). V was cut by 5 bases and J by 6 bases, with 16 bases left in between. The CDR3 consists of 14 residues. CDR1 is SGHVS, CDR2 FQNEAQ, per germline. CDR3 amino acids: CASSPQGGMQTQYF. The CDR3 DNA sequence: TGTGCCAGCAGCCCTCAAGGGGGAATGCAGACCCAGTACTTC.

J is TRBJ1-5 and V is TRBV18; possible D gene TRBD1, 5 bases. CDR1 and CDR2 from the germline V gene are KGHSH and LQKENI. With 5 bases removed from V and 5 bases from J, the gap between germline ends came to 13 bases. The CDR3 covers 14 residues. The CDR3 bases are TGTGCCAGCTCAGTCGTTCGGGGGGATCAGCCCCAGCATTTT. This encodes CASSVVRGDQPQHF.

The rearrangement joins TRBV25-1 to TRBJ1-3, with TRBD1 identical over 7 bases. The CDR3 runs to 15 residues. Germline V gene data show CDR1 as MGHDK and CDR2 as SYGVNS. J was trimmed by 4 bases and V by 8 bases; bases with no gene match: 11. This CDR3 is CASVETGFLGNTIYF. In DNA, the CDR3 is TGTGCCAGCGTAGAGACAGGGTTCTTGGGAAACACCATATATTTT.

This chain joins TRBV5-1 and TRBJ2-7, with D perhaps TRBD1 (5 bases). The CDR3 runs 13 residues. Trimming cost V 2 bases and J 2 bases, with 8 bases left between them. Germline V lookup: CDR1 SGHRS, CDR2 YFSETQ. The CDR3: CASSLTGTYEQYF. CDR3 DNA sequence: TGCGCCAGCAGCTTAACAGGAACCTACGAGCAGTACTTC.

The chain joins TRBV7-2 to TRBJ2-3; D might be TRBD1 or TRBD2, each matching 7 bases. This CDR3 comprises 14 residues. CDR1 and CDR2 (germline): SGHTA, FQGNSA. The V end lost 2 bases, the J end lost 6 bases, and 12 bases lay between the germline ends. The CDR3 region is CASSLFQGGDTQYF. The DNA for the CDR3 is TGTGCCAGCAGCTTATTCCAGGGGGGGGATACGCAGTATTTT.

This clone came up once. J is TRBJ2-3 and V is TRBV5-8, with D uncertain. The CDR3 extends over 15 amino acids. V lost 0 bases, J lost 2 bases, and 10 bases lay in between. The germline gives CDR1 SGHTS, CDR2 YDEGEE. The CDR3 DNA reads as TGTGCCAGCAGCTTGGCCAACGGCATCACAGATACGCAGTATTTT. Protein: CASSLANGITDTQYF.

The chain carries TRBV19 and TRBJ1-5; possibly TRBD1 for D (6 bases). This CDR3 has 14 residues. The germline V and J ends were trimmed by 7 bases and 4 bases, with 14 bases remaining between them. The germline V gene encodes CDR1 LNHDA and CDR2 SQIVND (reference sequence). The CDR3 nucleotides read TGTGCCAGTACCGGGCAGGGGCTGAATCAGCCCCAGCATTTT. It translates to CASTGQGLNQPQHF.

The genes are TRBV28 and TRBJ1-5; no firm D call. The CDR3 totals 13 residues. Germline CDR1 MDHEN, CDR2 SYDVKM. Deletions cut 5 bases from V and 4 bases from J, with 9 bases between. The CDR3 coding sequence is TGTGCCAGCAGTCAGACGAGTAATCAGCCCCAGCATTTT. Its protein is CASSQTSNQPQHF.

V is TRBV6-5 and J is TRBJ1-3; TRBD1 matches 7 bases. V trimming: 7 bases; J trimming: 4 bases; junction bases outside the gene matches: 7. The CDR3 has 14 amino acids. Germline-derived CDR1 and CDR2 are MNHEY and SVGAGI. The CDR3 is CASIRQGEGNTIYF. DNA of the CDR3: TGTGCCAGCATACGTCAGGGGGAGGGAAACACCATATATTTT.

The chain employs TRBV10-3 and TRBJ1-2; D remains ambiguous. Germline CDR1 ENHRY, CDR2 SYGVKD. V was clipped by 0 bases and J by 7 bases, with 18 bases between them. The CDR3 is 16 amino acids. CDR3: CAISESVGKGLRGYTF. The CDR3 region has the DNA TGTGCCATCAGTGAGTCGGTGGGGAAGGGTTTGCGTGGCTACACCTTC.

The chain has TRBV18 and TRBJ2-2; D uncertain. V shed 6 bases and J shed 2 bases, with 10 bases lying between them. The CDR3 has 14 residues. CDR1 KGHSH and CDR2 LQKENI come from the germline V gene. The CDR3 sequence is CASSLNRNTGELFF. Here the CDR3 DNA reads TGTGCCAGCTCCCTTAATCGAAACACCGGGGAGCTGTTTTTT.

The V call is TRBV19, the J call TRBJ1-1; a possible D gene is TRBD1 (6 bases). Germline V CDR1 and CDR2: LNHDA, SQIVND (reference sequence). V was shortened by 6 bases and J by 0 bases, with 14 bases between the two germline ends. The CDR3 is made up of 15 amino acids. The CDR3 region is CASRITGRLNTEAFF. The CDR3 region has the DNA TGTGCCAGTAGGATAACAGGGAGGTTGAACACTGAAGCTTTCTTT.